Listed below are T cell receptor beta chains from one sample, sequenced in a study of cytomegalovirus exposure and HLA in healthy donors. Profiling relied on immunoSEQ multiplex PCR, and the TCRdb table lists in-frame clones only, not all of them. The sample carries 90,000 to 120,000 clones, over 60% recorded once. Sequencing was done on a sample of PBMCs. Every receptor here comes from a female donor in good health and CMV-seropositive. Each CDR3 is given with its conserved first and last residue. Fields, in order: J gene, D gene, V gene, clone size, CDR3 DNA, CDR3 protein. D genes are given only for firm matches. Expanded clones are given a class, and other clones once, few, many or no size at all.

j_call: TRBJ1-2; d_call: TRBD1; v_call: TRBV19; clone_size: .; cdr3_nt: TGTGCCAGTAGTACCTCCGGGACAGGGGCTACGTTTTATGGCTACACCTTC; cdr3_aa: CASSTSGTGATFYGYTF
j_call: TRBJ1-2; d_call: .; v_call: TRBV4-2; clone_size: .; cdr3_nt: TGTGCCAGCAGCCAAGAGTGGGGGGCTAACTATGGCTACACCTTC; cdr3_aa: CASSQEWGANYGYTF
j_call: TRBJ2-3; d_call: .; v_call: TRBV5-4; clone_size: .; cdr3_nt: TGTGCCAGCAGCTTGAGGGGGTACACAGATACGCAGTATTTT; cdr3_aa: CASSLRGYTDTQYF
j_call: TRBJ1-1; d_call: .; v_call: TRBV4-1; clone_size: .; cdr3_nt: TGCGCCAGCAGCCAAGGAGGAGCTGAAGGCGAAGCTTTCTTT; cdr3_aa: CASSQGGAEGEAFF
j_call: TRBJ2-1; d_call: TRBD2; v_call: TRBV5-1; clone_size: .; cdr3_nt: TGCGCCAGCAGCTTGAGCCCTAGCGGGAGCTACAATGAGCAGTTCTTC; cdr3_aa: CASSLSPSGSYNEQFF
j_call: TRBJ2-1; d_call: TRBD2; v_call: TRBV6-5; clone_size: .; cdr3_nt: TGTGCCAGCAGTTTTAGCGGGGGTACCTACAATGAGCAGTTCTTC; cdr3_aa: CASSFSGGTYNEQFF
j_call: TRBJ1-1; d_call: .; v_call: TRBV4-1; clone_size: few; cdr3_nt: TGCGCCAGCAGCTCCCCGGCGGGTCACGCTGAAGCTTTCTTT; cdr3_aa: CASSSPAGHAEAFF
j_call: TRBJ1-1; d_call: TRBD1; v_call: TRBV5-8; clone_size: .; cdr3_nt: TGTGCCAGCAGCAGCTGGACAGGGCTACGAACTGAAGCTTTCTTT; cdr3_aa: CASSSWTGLRTEAFF
j_call: TRBJ2-5; d_call: .; v_call: TRBV10-1; clone_size: .; cdr3_nt: TGCGCCAGCAGTTTGACTAGGGCGGAGACCCAGTACTTC; cdr3_aa: CASSLTRAETQYF
j_call: TRBJ2-7; d_call: TRBD1; v_call: TRBV5-1; clone_size: .; cdr3_nt: TGCGCCAGCACCCCGGGACAGGGCCCCTACGAGCAGTACTTC; cdr3_aa: CASTPGQGPYEQYF
j_call: TRBJ2-1; d_call: .; v_call: TRBV10-1; clone_size: .; cdr3_nt: TGCGCCAGCAGTGAGTCGACCAGGGGGCAGTTCTTC; cdr3_aa: CASSESTRGQFF
j_call: TRBJ2-6; d_call: TRBD1; v_call: TRBV15; clone_size: once; cdr3_nt: TGTGCCACCAGCAGAGATGAGAGGACAGGTTACTCGGGGGCCAACGTCCTGACTTTC; cdr3_aa: CATSRDERTGYSGANVLTF
j_call: TRBJ2-7; d_call: .; v_call: TRBV19; clone_size: few; cdr3_nt: TGTGCCAGTAGTATCGGGAGCTCCTACGAGCAGTACTTC; cdr3_aa: CASSIGSSYEQYF
j_call: TRBJ1-1; d_call: .; v_call: TRBV19; clone_size: .; cdr3_nt: TGTGCCAGTATGACTCGGGGTGAAGCTTTCTTT; cdr3_aa: CASMTRGEAFF
j_call: TRBJ2-7; d_call: TRBD1; v_call: TRBV2; clone_size: .; cdr3_nt: TGTGCCAGCGGGTCCGGGACAGTTTCCTACGAGCAGTACTTC; cdr3_aa: CASGSGTVSYEQYF
j_call: TRBJ2-3; d_call: TRBD1; v_call: TRBV27; clone_size: .; cdr3_nt: TGTGCCAGCAGAACCCAGGGGGCCGGAGCAGATACGCAGTATTTT; cdr3_aa: CASRTQGAGADTQYF
j_call: TRBJ1-1; d_call: .; v_call: TRBV4-3; clone_size: few; cdr3_nt: TGCGCCAGCAGCCAAGATGCGGGGGCTGTAACTGAAGCTTTCTTT; cdr3_aa: CASSQDAGAVTEAFF
j_call: TRBJ2-1; d_call: .; v_call: TRBV4-1; clone_size: .; cdr3_nt: TGCGCCAGCAGCCATCCCTGGGAGGAATTCTCCTACAATGAGCAGTTCTTC; cdr3_aa: CASSHPWEEFSYNEQFF
j_call: TRBJ2-3; d_call: TRBD2; v_call: TRBV2; clone_size: .; cdr3_nt: TGTGCCAGCAGGAGGACTAGCGGGAGAGTCACCACAGATACGCAGTATTTT; cdr3_aa: CASRRTSGRVTTDTQYF
j_call: TRBJ2-7; d_call: .; v_call: TRBV6-1; clone_size: .; cdr3_nt: TGTGCCAGCGTCCTAGCGTCCGGGATCTACGAGCAGTACTTC; cdr3_aa: CASVLASGIYEQYF
j_call: TRBJ1-1; d_call: .; v_call: TRBV7-9; clone_size: .; cdr3_nt: TGTGCCAGCAGCATACAGAGGAACACTGAAGCTTTCTTT; cdr3_aa: CASSIQRNTEAFF
j_call: TRBJ1-5; d_call: TRBD1; v_call: TRBV5-4; clone_size: .; cdr3_nt: TGTGCCAGCAGCTTACAGGGGAATCAGCCCCAGCATTTT; cdr3_aa: CASSLQGNQPQHF
j_call: TRBJ1-6; d_call: .; v_call: TRBV4-2; clone_size: .; cdr3_nt: TGTGCCAGCAGCCCAAACCTTCGGACGGTGCGGGGTTCACCCCTCCACTTT; cdr3_aa: CASSPNLRTVRGSPLHF
j_call: TRBJ1-1; d_call: .; v_call: TRBV6-5; clone_size: few; cdr3_nt: TGTGCCAGCAGTTACCTGGGCCAGAACACTGAAGCTTTCTTT; cdr3_aa: CASSYLGQNTEAFF
j_call: TRBJ1-3; d_call: .; v_call: TRBV19; clone_size: .; cdr3_nt: TGTGCCAGTAGTCTAGGACCGGGCTCTGGAAACACCATATATTTT; cdr3_aa: CASSLGPGSGNTIYF
j_call: TRBJ2-6; d_call: .; v_call: TRBV30; clone_size: .; cdr3_nt: TGTGCCTGGAAGTCGCAGCGAGGGGCCAACGTCCTGACTTTC; cdr3_aa: CAWKSQRGANVLTF
j_call: TRBJ1-5; d_call: .; v_call: TRBV27; clone_size: .; cdr3_nt: TGTGCCAGCAGTCCCTCGGGACTCCGGGGCCGTCAGCCCCAGCATTTT; cdr3_aa: CASSPSGLRGRQPQHF
j_call: TRBJ1-5; d_call: .; v_call: TRBV7-8; clone_size: .; cdr3_nt: TGTGCCAGCAGCCCAAGGGGGGGGACTGTAGGTAGTCAGCCCCAGCATTTT; cdr3_aa: CASSPRGGTVGSQPQHF
j_call: TRBJ2-3; d_call: .; v_call: TRBV7-3; clone_size: medium-sized; cdr3_nt: TGTGCCAGCAGCCCCTCGTCTGTGGCTGATACGCAGTATTTT; cdr3_aa: CASSPSSVADTQYF
j_call: TRBJ2-5; d_call: TRBD2; v_call: TRBV6-1; clone_size: .; cdr3_nt: TGTGCCAGCACACCGGGACTAGCGGGATTGGGGACCCAGTACTTC; cdr3_aa: CASTPGLAGLGTQYF
j_call: TRBJ2-5; d_call: .; v_call: TRBV11-3; clone_size: .; cdr3_nt: TGTGCCAGCAGCTTAGACCACAGGGAGACTCAGTACTTC; cdr3_aa: CASSLDHRETQYF
j_call: TRBJ2-1; d_call: .; v_call: TRBV6-4; clone_size: .; cdr3_nt: TGTGCCAGCAGTGACACAGCAGGGCGTTGGGAATACAATGAGCAGTTCTTC; cdr3_aa: CASSDTAGRWEYNEQFF
j_call: TRBJ1-3; d_call: .; v_call: TRBV11-2; clone_size: .; cdr3_nt: TGTGCCAGCAGCTTACCCAGGGGTCCCCAGAAATACACCATATATTTT; cdr3_aa: CASSLPRGPQKYTIYF
j_call: TRBJ1-2; d_call: .; v_call: TRBV7-9; clone_size: .; cdr3_nt: TGTGCCAGCAGCTTCGGCCAGGTCTATGGCTACACCTTC; cdr3_aa: CASSFGQVYGYTF
j_call: TRBJ1-1; d_call: TRBD1; v_call: TRBV6-1; clone_size: few; cdr3_nt: TGTGCCAGCAAGGACAGGGCTAACCTGGGAGCTTTCTTT; cdr3_aa: CASKDRANLGAFF
j_call: TRBJ1-4; d_call: TRBD1; v_call: TRBV28; clone_size: .; cdr3_nt: TGTGCCAGCAGCCCGTTCTTGGGACAGACTAATGAAAAACTGTTTTTT; cdr3_aa: CASSPFLGQTNEKLFF
j_call: TRBJ2-3; d_call: .; v_call: TRBV4-2; clone_size: .; cdr3_nt: TGTGCCAGCAGCCAGTCCGGGACTCAGCTGGATACGCAGTATTTT; cdr3_aa: CASSQSGTQLDTQYF
j_call: TRBJ1-2; d_call: .; v_call: TRBV19; clone_size: .; cdr3_nt: TGTGCCACCGCCGTTGACAGCTTCTATGGCTACACCTTC; cdr3_aa: CATAVDSFYGYTF
j_call: TRBJ2-5; d_call: .; v_call: TRBV7-2; clone_size: .; cdr3_nt: TGTGCCAGCAGCTATTTGACTGGGGCAGGTGCAAAGACCCAGTACTTC; cdr3_aa: CASSYLTGAGAKTQYF
j_call: TRBJ2-3; d_call: TRBD2; v_call: TRBV11-2; clone_size: .; cdr3_nt: TGTGCCAGCAGCTTCCAGCGGGGGCCCACAGATACGCAGTATTTT; cdr3_aa: CASSFQRGPTDTQYF
j_call: TRBJ2-7; d_call: .; v_call: TRBV21-1; clone_size: .; cdr3_nt: TGTGCCAGCAGCAAAATTCCGGGTCAGACGCTGACTAGCGGAGCCTACGAGCAGTACTTC; cdr3_aa: CASSKIPGQTLTSGAYEQYF
j_call: TRBJ1-2; d_call: .; v_call: TRBV30; clone_size: once; cdr3_nt: TGTGCCTGGAGTGCAACCGGGAGCTATGGCTACACCTTC; cdr3_aa: CAWSATGSYGYTF
j_call: TRBJ1-1; d_call: TRBD1; v_call: TRBV6-5; clone_size: once; cdr3_nt: TGTGCCAGCAGTCCCCGGGACAGGATTCACACTGAAGCTTTCTTT; cdr3_aa: CASSPRDRIHTEAFF
j_call: TRBJ2-7; d_call: TRBD1; v_call: TRBV6-5; clone_size: .; cdr3_nt: TGTGCCAGCAGACCTGTTAGGCAGGGGGAGTACGAGCAGTACTTC; cdr3_aa: CASRPVRQGEYEQYF
j_call: TRBJ1-5; d_call: TRBD1; v_call: TRBV10-2; clone_size: few; cdr3_nt: TGCGCCAGCAAGCAGGCAGGGGGTAGGGGCAATCAGCCCCAGCATTTT; cdr3_aa: CASKQAGGRGNQPQHF
j_call: TRBJ2-3; d_call: .; v_call: TRBV11-1; clone_size: .; cdr3_nt: TGTGCCAGCGCAATAGGGGCCCCCCCAGATACGCAGTATTTT; cdr3_aa: CASAIGAPPDTQYF
j_call: TRBJ1-4; d_call: .; v_call: TRBV15; clone_size: .; cdr3_nt: TGTGCCACCAGCAGAGGTCAGGGTAGAGAAAAACTGTTTTTT; cdr3_aa: CATSRGQGREKLFF
j_call: TRBJ1-5; d_call: TRBD1; v_call: TRBV5-1; clone_size: once; cdr3_nt: TGCGCCAGCAGCCCGGGACAGCCTAATCAGCCCCAGCATTTT; cdr3_aa: CASSPGQPNQPQHF
j_call: TRBJ2-1; d_call: .; v_call: TRBV7-3; clone_size: .; cdr3_nt: TGTGCCAGCAGCTTAACTAGCGCCCAACACAATGAGCAGTTCTTC; cdr3_aa: CASSLTSAQHNEQFF
j_call: TRBJ2-7; d_call: .; v_call: TRBV30; clone_size: .; cdr3_nt: TGTGCCTGGAGCAGAAACTACGAGCAGTACTTC; cdr3_aa: CAWSRNYEQYF
j_call: TRBJ2-3; d_call: TRBD2; v_call: TRBV6-1; clone_size: .; cdr3_nt: TGTGCCAGCAGTGACCCCAGCGGGGGGCCGAGACGTCAACCCACAGATACGCAGTATTTT; cdr3_aa: CASSDPSGGPRRQPTDTQYF
j_call: TRBJ2-1; d_call: TRBD2; v_call: TRBV28; clone_size: once; cdr3_nt: TGTGCCAGCAGTTTAGATGGCGGGAGGAGAAACAATGAGCAGTTCTTC; cdr3_aa: CASSLDGGRRNNEQFF
j_call: TRBJ1-3; d_call: TRBD1; v_call: TRBV2; clone_size: once; cdr3_nt: TGTGCCAGCAGGGGGGACAGGGCTGGAAACACCATATATTTT; cdr3_aa: CASRGDRAGNTIYF
j_call: TRBJ2-1; d_call: .; v_call: TRBV29-1; clone_size: .; cdr3_nt: TGCAGCGTTAACCCTCAGGGGTCGGAGCAGTTCTTC; cdr3_aa: CSVNPQGSEQFF
j_call: TRBJ1-5; d_call: .; v_call: TRBV7-8; clone_size: .; cdr3_nt: TGTGCCAGCACCCCCCAAACGTCTGCAGGGGTGAGCAATCAGCCCCAGCATTTT; cdr3_aa: CASTPQTSAGVSNQPQHF
j_call: TRBJ2-2; d_call: TRBD2; v_call: TRBV5-1; clone_size: .; cdr3_nt: TGCGCCAGCAGCTCTACCCCACTAGCGGGGGGGCCGTACACCGGGGAGCTGTTTTTT; cdr3_aa: CASSSTPLAGGPYTGELFF
j_call: TRBJ2-7; d_call: TRBD1; v_call: TRBV27; clone_size: few; cdr3_nt: TGTGCCAGCAGTTTATACACAGGGGAAACCTACGAGCAGTACTTC; cdr3_aa: CASSLYTGETYEQYF